This T cell receptor (beta chain) emerged from a study of shared clonotypes between healthy human individuals. Study-wide points: Non-shared clonotypes showed lower generation probabilities than clonotypes common to all four donors.

With V trimmed by 0 bases and J by 8 bases, 8 bases remained unmatched. Germline CDR1 reads LGHNA; CDR2 reads YSLEER. There are 16 residues in the CDR3. A remark on this clone: Antigen unknown.

Authors' data handling: ImmunoSEQ gave junction-only sequences without quality scores, so filtering differed. Profiled with immunoSEQ multiplex PCR; TCRdb holds only in-frame clones, not every one. That table supplies the V and J calls and clone size; D and trimming were determined from the DNA. The top ten clones hold 0.39% of a sample with 2.3 million or so clones, approximately 93% of them seen once. Adult donors, all healthy and HIV-negative, had no recent acute infections or vaccinations. The study separated CD4+ cells into CD45RA+ naive and CD45RA-negative memory subsets. This chain links TRBV4-3 with TRBJ2-5, with TRBD2 matching over 11 bases. This TCR derives from a man between 18 and 35 years old in good health. Some clones in this sample may be carry-over from other donors' samples. Sequencing was done on a sample of naive CD4+ T cells from PBMCs. The subset was: CD45RA+ positively selected. CDR3 DNA: TGCGCCAGCAGCCAAGATGCGCTAGCGGGAGGCGGTACCCAGTACTTC. This sequence encodes CASSQDALAGGGTQYF.